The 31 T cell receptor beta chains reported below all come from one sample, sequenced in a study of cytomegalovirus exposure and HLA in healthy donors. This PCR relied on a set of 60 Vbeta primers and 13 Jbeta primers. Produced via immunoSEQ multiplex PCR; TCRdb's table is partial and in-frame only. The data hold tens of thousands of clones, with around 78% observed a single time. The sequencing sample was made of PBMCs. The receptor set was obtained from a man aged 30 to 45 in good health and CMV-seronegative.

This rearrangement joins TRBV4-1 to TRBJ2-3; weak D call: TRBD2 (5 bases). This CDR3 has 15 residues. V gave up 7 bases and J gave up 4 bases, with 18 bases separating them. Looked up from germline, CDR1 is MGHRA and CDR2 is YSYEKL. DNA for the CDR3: TGCGCCAGCACCCTGGGGAGTTCCCGCGCAGATACGCAGTATTTT. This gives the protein CASTLGSSRADTQYF.

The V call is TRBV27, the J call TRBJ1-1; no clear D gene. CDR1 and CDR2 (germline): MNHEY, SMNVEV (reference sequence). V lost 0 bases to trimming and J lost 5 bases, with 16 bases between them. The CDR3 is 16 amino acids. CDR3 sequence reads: CASSLSRVQGFTEAFF. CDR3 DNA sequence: TGTGCCAGCAGTTTATCGAGGGTCCAAGGCTTTACTGAAGCTTTCTTT.

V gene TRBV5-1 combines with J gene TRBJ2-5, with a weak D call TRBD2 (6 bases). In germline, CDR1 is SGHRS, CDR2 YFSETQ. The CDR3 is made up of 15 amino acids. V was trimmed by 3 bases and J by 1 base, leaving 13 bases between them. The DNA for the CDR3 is TGCGCCAGCAGCTACCGCTCGGGAGTCCAAGAGACCCAGTACTTC. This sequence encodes CASSYRSGVQETQYF.

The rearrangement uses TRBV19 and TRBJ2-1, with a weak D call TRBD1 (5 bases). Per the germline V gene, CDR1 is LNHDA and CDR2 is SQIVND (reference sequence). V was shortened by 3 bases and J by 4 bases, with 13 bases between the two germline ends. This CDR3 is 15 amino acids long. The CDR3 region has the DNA TGTGCCAGTAGTATTGAGCGACAGCCGTACAATGAGCAGTTCTTC. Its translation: CASSIERQPYNEQFF. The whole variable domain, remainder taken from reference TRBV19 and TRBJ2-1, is DGGITQSPKYLFRKEGQNVTLSCEQNLNHDAMYWYRQDPGQGLRLIYYSQIVNDFQKGDIAEGYSVSREKKESFPLTVTSAQKNPTAFYLCASSIERQPYNEQFFGPGTRLTVL.

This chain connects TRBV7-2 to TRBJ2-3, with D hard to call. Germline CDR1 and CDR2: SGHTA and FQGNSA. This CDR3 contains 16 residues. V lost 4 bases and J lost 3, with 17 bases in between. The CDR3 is CASSSNSNPRTDTQYF. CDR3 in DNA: TGTGCCAGCAGCTCGAACTCGAACCCTAGGACAGATACGCAGTATTTT.

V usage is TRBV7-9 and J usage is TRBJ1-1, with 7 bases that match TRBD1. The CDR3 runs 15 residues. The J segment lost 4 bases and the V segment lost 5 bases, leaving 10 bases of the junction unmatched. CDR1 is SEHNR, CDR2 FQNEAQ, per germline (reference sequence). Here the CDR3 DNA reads TGTGCCAGCAGCACACCCACAGGGGTGGGCACTGAAGCTTTCTTT. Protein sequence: CASSTPTGVGTEAFF.

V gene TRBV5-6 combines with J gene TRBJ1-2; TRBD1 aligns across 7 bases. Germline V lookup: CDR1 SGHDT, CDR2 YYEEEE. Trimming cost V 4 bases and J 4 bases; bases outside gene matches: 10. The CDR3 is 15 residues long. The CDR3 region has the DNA TGTGCCAGCAGCCCCTACTCCGGGACAGCCTATGGCTACACCTTC. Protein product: CASSPYSGTAYGYTF.

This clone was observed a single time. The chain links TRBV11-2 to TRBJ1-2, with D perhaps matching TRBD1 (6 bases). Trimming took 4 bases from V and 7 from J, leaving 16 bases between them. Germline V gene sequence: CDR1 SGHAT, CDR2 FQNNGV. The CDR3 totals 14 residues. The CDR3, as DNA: TGTGCCAGCAGCTCTGACCCAGGGGTTGGTGGCTACACCTTC. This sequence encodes CASSSDPGVGGYTF.

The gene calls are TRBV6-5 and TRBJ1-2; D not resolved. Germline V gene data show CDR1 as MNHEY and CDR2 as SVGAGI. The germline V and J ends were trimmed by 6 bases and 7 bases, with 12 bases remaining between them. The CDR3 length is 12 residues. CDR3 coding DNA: TGTGCCAGCAGCTACGGGCCCGGTGGCTACACCTTC. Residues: CASSYGPGGYTF.

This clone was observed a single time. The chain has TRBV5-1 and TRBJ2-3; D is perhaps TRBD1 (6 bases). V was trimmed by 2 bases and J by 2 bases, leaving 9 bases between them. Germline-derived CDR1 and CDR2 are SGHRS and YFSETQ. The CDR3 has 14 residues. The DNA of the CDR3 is TGCGCCAGCAGCTTTGCAGGGGACACAGATACGCAGTATTTT. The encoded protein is CASSFAGDTDTQYF.

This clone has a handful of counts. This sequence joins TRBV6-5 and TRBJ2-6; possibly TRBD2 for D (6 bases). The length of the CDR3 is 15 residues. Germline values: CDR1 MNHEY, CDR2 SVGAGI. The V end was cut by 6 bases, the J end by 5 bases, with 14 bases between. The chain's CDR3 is CASSTPGLWANVLTF. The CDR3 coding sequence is TGTGCCAGCAGCACCCCGGGACTTTGGGCCAACGTCCTGACTTTC.

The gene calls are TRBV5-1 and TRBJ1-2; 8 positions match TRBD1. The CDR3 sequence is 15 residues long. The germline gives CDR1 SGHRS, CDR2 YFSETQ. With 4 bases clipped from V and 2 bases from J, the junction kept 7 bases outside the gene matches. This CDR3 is CASSTLTGVNYGYTF. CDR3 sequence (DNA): TGCGCCAGCAGCACCCTGACAGGGGTCAACTATGGCTACACCTTC.

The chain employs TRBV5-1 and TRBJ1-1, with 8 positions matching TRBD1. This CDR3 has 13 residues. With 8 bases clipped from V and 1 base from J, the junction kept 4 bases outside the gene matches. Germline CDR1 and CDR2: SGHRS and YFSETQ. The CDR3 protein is CASMGQANTEAFF. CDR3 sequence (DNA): TGCGCCAGTATGGGACAGGCGAACACTGAAGCTTTCTTT.

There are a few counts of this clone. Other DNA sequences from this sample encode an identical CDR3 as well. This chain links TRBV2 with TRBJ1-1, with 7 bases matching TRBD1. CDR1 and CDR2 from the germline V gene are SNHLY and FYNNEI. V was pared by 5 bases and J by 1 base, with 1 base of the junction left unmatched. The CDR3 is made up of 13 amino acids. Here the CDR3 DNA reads TGTGCCAGCAGTCAGGGGGAGAACACTGAAGCTTTCTTT. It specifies CASSQGENTEAFF.

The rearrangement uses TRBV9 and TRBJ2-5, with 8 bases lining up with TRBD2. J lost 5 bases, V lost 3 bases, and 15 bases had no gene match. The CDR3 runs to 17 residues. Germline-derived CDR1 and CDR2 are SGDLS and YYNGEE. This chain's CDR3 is CASSDPRGSGRGETQYF. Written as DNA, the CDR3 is TGTGCCAGCAGCGACCCCAGAGGGAGCGGGAGAGGGGAGACCCAGTACTTC. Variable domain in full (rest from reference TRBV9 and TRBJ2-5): DSGVTQTPKHLITATGQRVTLRCSPRSGDLSVYWYQQSLDQGLQFLIQYYNGEERAKGNILERFSAQQFPDLHSELNLSSLELGDSALYFCASSDPRGSGRGETQYFGPGTRLLVL.

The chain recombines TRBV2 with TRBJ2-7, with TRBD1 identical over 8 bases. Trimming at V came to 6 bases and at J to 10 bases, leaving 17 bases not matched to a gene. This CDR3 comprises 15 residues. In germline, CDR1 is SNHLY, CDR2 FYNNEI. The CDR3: CASSELPAAGGSQYF. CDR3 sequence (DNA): TGTGCCAGCAGCGAACTCCCCGCCGCAGGGGGCTCTCAGTACTTC.

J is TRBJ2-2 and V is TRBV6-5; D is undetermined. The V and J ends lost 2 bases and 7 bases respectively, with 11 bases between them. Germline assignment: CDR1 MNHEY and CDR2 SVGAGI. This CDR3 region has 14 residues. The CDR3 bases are TGTGCCAGCAGTTACGGGCAGGCGATCGGGGAGCTGTTTTTT. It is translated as CASSYGQAIGELFF.

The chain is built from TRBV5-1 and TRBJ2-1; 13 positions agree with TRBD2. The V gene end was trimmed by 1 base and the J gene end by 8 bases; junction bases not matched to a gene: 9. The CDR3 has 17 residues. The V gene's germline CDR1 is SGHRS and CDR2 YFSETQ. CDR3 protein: CASSLRTSGGHSDEQFF. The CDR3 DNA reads TGCGCCAGCAGCTTGAGGACTAGCGGGGGCCACAGCGATGAGCAGTTCTTC.

Here the CDR3 reads CSASRELGAFF. The CDR3 coding sequence is TGCAGTGCTAGTCGCGAACTCGGAGCTTTCTTT. The chain joins TRBV20-1 to TRBJ1-1; D not resolved. Trimming cost V 3 bases and J 10 bases, with 12 bases left between them. Looked up from germline, CDR1 is DFQATT and CDR2 is SNEGSKA (reference sequence). This CDR3 has 11 residues.

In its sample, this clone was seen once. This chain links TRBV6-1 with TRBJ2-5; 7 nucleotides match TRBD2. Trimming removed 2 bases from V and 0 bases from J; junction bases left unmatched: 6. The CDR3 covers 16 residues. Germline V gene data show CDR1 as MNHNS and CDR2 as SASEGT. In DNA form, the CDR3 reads TGTGCCAGCAGTGAATTTCGAGCGGGGTACCAAGAGACCCAGTACTTC. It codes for CASSEFRAGYQETQYF.

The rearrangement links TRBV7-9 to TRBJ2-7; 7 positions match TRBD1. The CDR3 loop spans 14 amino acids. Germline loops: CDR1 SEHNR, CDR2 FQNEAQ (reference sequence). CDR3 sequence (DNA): TGTTCCAGCAGCGGTCACAGGGGAGCCTACGAGCAGTACGTC. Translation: CSSSGHRGAYEQYV.

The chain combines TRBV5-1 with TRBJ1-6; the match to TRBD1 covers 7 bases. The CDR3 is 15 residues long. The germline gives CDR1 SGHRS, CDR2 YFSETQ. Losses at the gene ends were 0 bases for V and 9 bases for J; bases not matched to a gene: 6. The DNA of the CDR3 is TGCGCCAGCAGCTTGGACAGGGGTGGGGGTTCACCCCTCCACTTT. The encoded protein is CASSLDRGGGSPLHF.

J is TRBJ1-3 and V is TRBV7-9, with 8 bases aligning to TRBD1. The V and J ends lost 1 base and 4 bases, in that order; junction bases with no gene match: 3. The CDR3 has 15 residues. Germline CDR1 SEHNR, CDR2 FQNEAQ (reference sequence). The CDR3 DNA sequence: TGTGCCAGCAGCTTAGTTTGGGACAGGGGAAACACCATATATTTT. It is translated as CASSLVWDRGNTIYF.

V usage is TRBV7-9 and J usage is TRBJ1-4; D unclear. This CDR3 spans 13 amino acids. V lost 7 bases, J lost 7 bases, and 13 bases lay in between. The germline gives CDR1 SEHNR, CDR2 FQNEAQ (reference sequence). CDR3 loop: CASTPVPGEKLFF. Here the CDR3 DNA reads TGTGCCAGCACCCCGGTACCGGGTGAAAAACTGTTTTTT.

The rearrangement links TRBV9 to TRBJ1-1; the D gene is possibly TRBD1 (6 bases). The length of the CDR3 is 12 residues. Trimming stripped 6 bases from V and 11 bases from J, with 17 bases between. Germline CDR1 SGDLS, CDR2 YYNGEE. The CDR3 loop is CASTGPGHGAFF. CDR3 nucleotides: TGTGCCAGCACCGGTCCGGGACACGGGGCTTTCTTT.

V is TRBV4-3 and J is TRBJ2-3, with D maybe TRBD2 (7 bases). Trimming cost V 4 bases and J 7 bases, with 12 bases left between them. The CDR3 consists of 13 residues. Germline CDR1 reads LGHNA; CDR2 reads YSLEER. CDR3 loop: CASSLAGAYTQYF. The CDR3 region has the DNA TGCGCCAGCAGCCTTGCGGGGGCTTATACGCAGTATTTT.

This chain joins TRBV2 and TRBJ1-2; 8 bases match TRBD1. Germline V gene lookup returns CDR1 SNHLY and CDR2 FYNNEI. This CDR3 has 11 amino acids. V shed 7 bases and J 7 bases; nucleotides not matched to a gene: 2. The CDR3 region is CASTGGSGYTF. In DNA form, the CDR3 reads TGTGCCAGCACAGGGGGCTCTGGCTACACCTTC.

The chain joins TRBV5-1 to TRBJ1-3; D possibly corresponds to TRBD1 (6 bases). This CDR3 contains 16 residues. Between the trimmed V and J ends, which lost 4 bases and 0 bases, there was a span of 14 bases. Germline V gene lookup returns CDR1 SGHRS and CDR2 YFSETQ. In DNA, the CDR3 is TGCGCCAGCAGCACCAAGACAGGCGACTCTGGAAACACCATATATTTT. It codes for CASSTKTGDSGNTIYF.

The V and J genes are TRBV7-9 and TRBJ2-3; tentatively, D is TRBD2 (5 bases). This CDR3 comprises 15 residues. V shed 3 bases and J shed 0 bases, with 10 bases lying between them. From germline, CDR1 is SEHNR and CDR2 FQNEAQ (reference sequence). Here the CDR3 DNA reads TGTGCCAGCAGCTTCCCGGGCGGGAGCACAGATACGCAGTATTTT. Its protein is CASSFPGGSTDTQYF.

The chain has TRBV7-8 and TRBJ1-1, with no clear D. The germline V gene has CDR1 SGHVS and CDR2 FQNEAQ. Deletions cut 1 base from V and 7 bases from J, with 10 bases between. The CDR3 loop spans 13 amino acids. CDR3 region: CASSLVSDREAFF. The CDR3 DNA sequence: TGTGCCAGCAGCTTAGTATCAGATCGTGAAGCTTTCTTT.

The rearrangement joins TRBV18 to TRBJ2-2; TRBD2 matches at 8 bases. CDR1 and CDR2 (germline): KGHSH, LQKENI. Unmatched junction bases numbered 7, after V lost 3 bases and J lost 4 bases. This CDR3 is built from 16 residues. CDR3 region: CASSPTLAGGTGELFF. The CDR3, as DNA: TGTGCCAGCTCACCGACGCTGGCGGGGGGCACCGGGGAGCTGTTTTTT. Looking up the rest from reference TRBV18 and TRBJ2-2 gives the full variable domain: NAGVMQNPRHLVRRRGQEARLRCSPMKGHSHVYWYRQLPEEGLKFMVYLQKENIIDESGMPKERFSAEFPKEGPSILRIQQVVRGDSAAYFCASSPTLAGGTGELFFGEGSRLTVL.